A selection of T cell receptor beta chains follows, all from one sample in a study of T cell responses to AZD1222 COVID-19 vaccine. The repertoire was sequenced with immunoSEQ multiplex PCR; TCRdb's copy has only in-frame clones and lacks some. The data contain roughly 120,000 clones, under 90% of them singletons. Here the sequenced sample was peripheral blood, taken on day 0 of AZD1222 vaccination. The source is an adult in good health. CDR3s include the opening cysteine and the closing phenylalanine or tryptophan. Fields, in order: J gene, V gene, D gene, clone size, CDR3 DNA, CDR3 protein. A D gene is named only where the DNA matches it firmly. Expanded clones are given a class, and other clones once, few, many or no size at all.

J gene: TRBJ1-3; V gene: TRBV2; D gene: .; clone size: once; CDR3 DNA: TGTGCCAGCAGCGCTGGCAGGGTCGGAAACACCATATATTTT; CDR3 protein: CASSAGRVGNTIYF
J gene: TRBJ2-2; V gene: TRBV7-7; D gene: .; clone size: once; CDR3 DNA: TGTGCCAGCAGCCCAGGTGGGAGTATCGCCGGGGAGCTGTTTTTT; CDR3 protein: CASSPGGSIAGELFF
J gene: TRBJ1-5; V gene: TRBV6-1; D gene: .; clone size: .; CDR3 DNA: TGTGCCAGCAGTGAAGCCCCTAGGGGCCCGGGAGGCAATCAGCCCCAGCATTTT; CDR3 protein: CASSEAPRGPGGNQPQHF
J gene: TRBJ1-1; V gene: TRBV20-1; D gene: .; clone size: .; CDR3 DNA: TGCAGTGCTAGAGGCGATTCTGAAGCTTTCTTT; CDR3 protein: CSARGDSEAFF
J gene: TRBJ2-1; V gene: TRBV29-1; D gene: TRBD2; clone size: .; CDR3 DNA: TGCAGCGGCGGGGGCTCCTACAATGAGCAGTTCTTC; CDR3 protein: CSGGGSYNEQFF
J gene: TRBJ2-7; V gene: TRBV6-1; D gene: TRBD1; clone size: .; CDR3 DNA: TGTGCCAGCAGTGAGTCGGACAGGGAGTCCTACGAGCAGTACTTC; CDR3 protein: CASSESDRESYEQYF
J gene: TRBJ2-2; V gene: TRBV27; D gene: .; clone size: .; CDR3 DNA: TGTGCCAGCAGTTTGGCAGGGTGGACCGGGGAGCTGTTTTTT; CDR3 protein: CASSLAGWTGELFF
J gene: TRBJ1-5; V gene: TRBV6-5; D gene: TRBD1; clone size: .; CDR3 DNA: TGTGCCAGCAGTTACGTGGGACAGGTTAATCAGCCCCAGCATTTT; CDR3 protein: CASSYVGQVNQPQHF
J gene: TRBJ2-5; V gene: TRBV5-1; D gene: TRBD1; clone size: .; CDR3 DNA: TGCGCCAGCAGCTTGGTTTCAGGGGGAGAGACCCAGTACTTC; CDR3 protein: CASSLVSGGETQYF
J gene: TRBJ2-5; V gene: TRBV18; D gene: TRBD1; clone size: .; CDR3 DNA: TGTGCCAGCTCGCTGGGACAGAAAGAGACCCAGTACTTC; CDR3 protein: CASSLGQKETQYF
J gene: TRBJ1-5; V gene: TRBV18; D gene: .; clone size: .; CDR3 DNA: TGTGCCAGCTCACCACCGAACAGGGCCAATCAGCCCCAGCATTTT; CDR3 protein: CASSPPNRANQPQHF
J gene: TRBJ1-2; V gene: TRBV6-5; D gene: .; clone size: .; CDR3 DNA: TGTGCCAGCAGCAGCCCCGTGCTCAGAGCCTATGGCTACACCTTC; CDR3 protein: CASSSPVLRAYGYTF
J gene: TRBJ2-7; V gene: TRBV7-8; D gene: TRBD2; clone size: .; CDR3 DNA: TGTGCCAGCAGCTTAGTTAGCGGGGGATTCTCCTACGAGCAGTACTTC; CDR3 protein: CASSLVSGGFSYEQYF
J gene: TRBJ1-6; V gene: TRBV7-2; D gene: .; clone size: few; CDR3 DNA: TGTGCCAGCAGCTTAAGACTCGGACCTTATAATTCACCCCTCCACTTT; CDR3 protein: CASSLRLGPYNSPLHF
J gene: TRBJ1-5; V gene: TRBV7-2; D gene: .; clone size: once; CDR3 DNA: TGTGCCAGCAGACAAAGGGGATTCAATCAGCCCCAGCATTTT; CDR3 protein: CASRQRGFNQPQHF
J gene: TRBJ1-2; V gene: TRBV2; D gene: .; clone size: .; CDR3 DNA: TGTGCCAGCAGTGAAGACGGGGCCTATGGCTACACCTTC; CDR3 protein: CASSEDGAYGYTF
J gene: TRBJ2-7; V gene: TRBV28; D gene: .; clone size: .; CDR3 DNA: TGTGCCAGCAGCTTTAAAGTGCCCTCTGGACACCATCGGGAGCAGTACTTC; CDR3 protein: CASSFKVPSGHHREQYF
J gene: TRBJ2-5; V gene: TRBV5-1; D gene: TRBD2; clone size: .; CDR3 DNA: TGCGCCAGCAGCTGGGAAGCGGGGGAAGAGACCCAGTACTTC; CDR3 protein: CASSWEAGEETQYF
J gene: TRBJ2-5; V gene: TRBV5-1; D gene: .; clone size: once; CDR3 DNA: TGCGCCAGCAGCTACGGACAGCTCCAAGAGACCCAGTACTTC; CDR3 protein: CASSYGQLQETQYF
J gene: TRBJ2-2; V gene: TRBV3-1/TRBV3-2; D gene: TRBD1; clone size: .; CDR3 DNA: TGTGCCAGCAGCCACCTACAGGGGACCGGGGAGCTGTTTTTT; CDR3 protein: CASSHLQGTGELFF
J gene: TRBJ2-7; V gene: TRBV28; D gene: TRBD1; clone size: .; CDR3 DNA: TGTGCCAGCAGTCCCGAGGGGACAGGAGCCTACGAGCAGTACTTC; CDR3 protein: CASSPEGTGAYEQYF
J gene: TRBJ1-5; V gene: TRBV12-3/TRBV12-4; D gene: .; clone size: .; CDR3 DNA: TGTGCCAGCAGGGGGCCCCAGTGGCAGCCCCAGCATTTT; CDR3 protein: CASRGPQWQPQHF
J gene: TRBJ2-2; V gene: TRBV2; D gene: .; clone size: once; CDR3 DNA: TGTGCCAGCAGTGCGAACACCGGGGAGCTGTTTTTT; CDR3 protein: CASSANTGELFF
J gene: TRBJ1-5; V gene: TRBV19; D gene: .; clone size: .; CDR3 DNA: TGTGCCAGTAGTATAGTCGAGGTCGGGCAGCCCCAGCATTTT; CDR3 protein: CASSIVEVGQPQHF
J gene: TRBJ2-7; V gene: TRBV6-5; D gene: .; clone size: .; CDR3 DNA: TGTGCCAGCAGTAGAGACAGGTACTACGAGCAGTACTTC; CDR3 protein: CASSRDRYYEQYF
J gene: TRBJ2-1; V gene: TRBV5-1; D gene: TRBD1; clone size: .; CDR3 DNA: TGCGCCAGCAGCCTGAAGGACAGGGAGTTCCCGAATGAGCAGTTCTTC; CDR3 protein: CASSLKDREFPNEQFF